These T cell receptor beta chains were read from a single sample in a study of T-cell reconstitution after alpha-beta-depleted transplantation in children. TCRdb itself ran the PCR reads through MiXCR, one entry per CDR3 protein. Among a few hundred thousand distinct CDR3 sequences listed, more than 8% were seen once. The input for sequencing was PBMCs from the stem cell graft donor, taken from the stem cell graft. These receptors all come from a human donor who donated a stem cell graft to a child with SCID. Each CDR3 is given with its conserved first and last residue. The D gene is left open where the match is weak. Clone size is not always given. Where it is, it says once, few, many or a class for expanded clones.

clone_size d_call j_call v_call cdr3_aa cdr3_nt
few NA TRBJ2-7 TRBV12-5 CASGPDYTYEQYF TGTGCTAGTGGCCCCGACTACACCTACGAGCAGTACTTC
NA TRBD2 TRBJ2-3 TRBV4-1 CASSQGVGGGTDTQYF TGCGCCAGCAGCCAAGGCGTCGGGGGGGGCACAGATACGCAGTATTTT
few NA TRBJ2-5 TRBV5-6 CASLFWSRWETQYF TGTGCCAGCCTATTTTGGTCCCGGTGGGAGACCCAGTACTTC
NA TRBD2 TRBJ2-2 TRBV6-1 CASKKGGDTGELFF TGTGCCAGCAAAAAGGGAGGGGACACCGGGGAGCTGTTTTTT
NA TRBD1 TRBJ2-7 TRBV20-1 CSATRGDRGYEQYF TGCAGTGCTACCCGTGGGGACAGGGGCTACGAGCAGTACTTC
few NA TRBJ1-6 TRBV12-3/TRBV12-4 CASSLDRNSPLHF TGTGCCAGCAGCCTGGACAGAAATTCACCCCTCCACTTT
NA NA TRBJ2-1 TRBV18 CASSPPSSRPDGYGEQFF TGTGCCAGCTCACCACCGTCCTCCAGGCCCGATGGCTATGGTGAGCAGTTCTTC
NA NA TRBJ1-2 TRBV3-1 CASSQSHNYGYTF TGTGCCAGCAGCCAAAGCCATAACTATGGCTACACCTTC
NA NA TRBJ2-1 TRBV24-1 CATSDFVQEQFF TGTGCCACCAGTGATTTCGTCCAGGAGCAGTTCTTC
few TRBD1 TRBJ2-4 TRBV20-1 CSARDWDRDIQYF TGCAGTGCTAGAGACTGGGACAGGGACATTCAGTACTTC
few NA TRBJ2-1 TRBV29-1 CSGGRFESVEQFF TGCAGCGGTGGCAGGTTTGAGTCGGTTGAGCAGTTCTTC
many NA TRBJ2-2 TRBV5-1 CASSLDRRGVGELFF TGCGCCAGCAGCTTGGACAGGCGCGGGGTCGGGGAGCTGTTTTTT
NA NA TRBJ2-7 TRBV10-2 CAIQNRDGELREQYF TGCGCCATCCAAAACCGGGACGGAGAACTTCGCGAGCAGTACTTC
many TRBD1 TRBJ2-1 TRBV2 CASRDRNSYNEQFF TGTGCCAGCAGGGACAGGAACTCCTACAATGAGCAGTTCTTC
many NA TRBJ2-3 TRBV7-8 CASSLGGNTDTQYF TGTGCCAGCAGCTTAGGTGGGAACACAGATACGCAGTATTTT
few NA TRBJ1-1 TRBV5-1 CASSLGPAANTEAFF TGCGCCAGCAGCTTGGGGCCCGCAGCGAACACTGAAGCTTTCTTT